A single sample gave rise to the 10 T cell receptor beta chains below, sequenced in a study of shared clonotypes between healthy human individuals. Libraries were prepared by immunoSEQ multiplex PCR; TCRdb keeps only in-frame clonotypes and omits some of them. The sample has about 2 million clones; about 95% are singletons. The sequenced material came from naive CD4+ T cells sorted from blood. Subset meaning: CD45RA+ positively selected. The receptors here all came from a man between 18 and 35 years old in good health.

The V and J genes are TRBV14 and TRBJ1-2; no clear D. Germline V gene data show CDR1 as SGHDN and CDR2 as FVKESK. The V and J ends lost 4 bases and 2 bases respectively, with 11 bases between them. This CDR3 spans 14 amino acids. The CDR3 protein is CASSPLGRNYGYTF. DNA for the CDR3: TGTGCCAGCAGCCCCCTGGGCAGGAACTATGGCTACACCTTC.

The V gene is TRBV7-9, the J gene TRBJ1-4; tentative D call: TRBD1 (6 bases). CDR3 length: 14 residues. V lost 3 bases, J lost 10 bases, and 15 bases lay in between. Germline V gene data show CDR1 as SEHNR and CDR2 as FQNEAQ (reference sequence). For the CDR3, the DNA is TGTGCCAGCAGCTTGAGGGGGACTCAGGGAAAACTGTTTTTT. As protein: CASSLRGTQGKLFF.

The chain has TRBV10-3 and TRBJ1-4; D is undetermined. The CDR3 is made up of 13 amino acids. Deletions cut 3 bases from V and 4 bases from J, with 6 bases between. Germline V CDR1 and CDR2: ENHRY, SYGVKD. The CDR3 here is CAISDGVNEKLFF. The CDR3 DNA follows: TGTGCCATCAGTGACGGGGTTAATGAAAAACTGTTTTTT.

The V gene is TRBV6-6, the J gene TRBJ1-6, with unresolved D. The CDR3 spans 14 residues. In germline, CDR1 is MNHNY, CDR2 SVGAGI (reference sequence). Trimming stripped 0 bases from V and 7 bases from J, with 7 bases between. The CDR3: CASSYSTQNSPLHF. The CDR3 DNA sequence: TGTGCCAGCAGTTACTCGACCCAGAATTCACCCCTCCACTTT.

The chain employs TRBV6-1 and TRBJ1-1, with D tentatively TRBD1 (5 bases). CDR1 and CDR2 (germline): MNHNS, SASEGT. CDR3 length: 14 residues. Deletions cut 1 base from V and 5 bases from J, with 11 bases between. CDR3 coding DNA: TGTGCCAGCAGTGAAGGTGGGGCTCGGACTGAAGCTTTCTTT. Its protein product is CASSEGGARTEAFF.

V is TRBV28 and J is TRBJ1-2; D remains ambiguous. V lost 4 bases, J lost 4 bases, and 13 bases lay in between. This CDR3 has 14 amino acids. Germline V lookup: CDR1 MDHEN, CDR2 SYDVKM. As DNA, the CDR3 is TGTGCCAGCAGTTCTTACTTGGGAATCTATGGCTACACCTTC. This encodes CASSSYLGIYGYTF.

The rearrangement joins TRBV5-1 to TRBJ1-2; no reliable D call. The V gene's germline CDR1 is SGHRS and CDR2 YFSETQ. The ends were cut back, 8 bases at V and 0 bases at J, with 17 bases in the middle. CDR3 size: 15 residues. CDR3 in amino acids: CASRTGGEANYGYTF. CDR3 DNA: TGCGCCAGTCGTACTGGCGGGGAAGCTAACTATGGCTACACCTTC.

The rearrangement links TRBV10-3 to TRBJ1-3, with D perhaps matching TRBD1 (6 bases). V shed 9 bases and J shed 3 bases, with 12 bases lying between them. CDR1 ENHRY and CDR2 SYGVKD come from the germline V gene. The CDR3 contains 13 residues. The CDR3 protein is CAIGRTDGNTIYF. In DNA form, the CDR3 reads TGTGCCATTGGAAGGACAGATGGAAACACCATATATTTT.

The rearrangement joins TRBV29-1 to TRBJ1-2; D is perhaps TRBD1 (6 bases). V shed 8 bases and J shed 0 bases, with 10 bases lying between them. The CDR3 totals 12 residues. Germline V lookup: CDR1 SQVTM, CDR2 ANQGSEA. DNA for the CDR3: TGCAGCATAACAGGGACTAACTATGGCTACACCTTC. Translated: CSITGTNYGYTF.

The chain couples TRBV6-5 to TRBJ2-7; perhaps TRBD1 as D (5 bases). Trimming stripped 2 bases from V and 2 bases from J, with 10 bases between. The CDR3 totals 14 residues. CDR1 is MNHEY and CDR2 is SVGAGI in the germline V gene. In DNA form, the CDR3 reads TGTGCCAGCAGTTACCAGCAGGGTGCCTACGAGCAGTACTTC. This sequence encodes CASSYQQGAYEQYF.